The 16 T cell receptor beta chains given below trace back to one sample, sequenced in a study of T cell responses to AZD1222 COVID-19 vaccine (dated by TCRdb to the early 2020s). The library was generated by the immunoSEQ multiplex PCR assay. TCRdb mirrors the immuneACCESS table, restricted to in-frame sequences. Some clones are absent from its copies; in checked studies, under half trace to an unresolved V gene, and the reason for the others is unknown. This sample lists approximately 120,000 clones; about 89% were detected once. The top ten clones comprise about 4.5% of the sample. Taken with the paper, the label for time point translates to: about 28 days (+/-7) after the second vaccine dose. Sequences were derived from peripheral blood, sampled 28 days after the second AZD1222 dose. The origin of the receptors is an adult who received the AZD1222 COVID-19 vaccine.

The chain links TRBV14 to TRBJ1-2, with a tentative D call TRBD1 (5 bases). The ends were cut back, 5 bases at V and 4 bases at J, with 11 bases in the middle. The CDR3 consists of 13 residues. Germline V CDR1 and CDR2: SGHDN, FVKESK. The CDR3 here is CASSWDVFYGYTF. CDR3 sequence (DNA): TGTGCCAGCAGCTGGGACGTCTTCTATGGCTACACCTTC.

This clone is a singleton in its sample. The V gene is TRBV11-2, the J gene TRBJ2-3; TRBD1 might be the D (6 bases). Looked up from germline, CDR1 is SGHAT and CDR2 is FQNNGV. CDR3 size: 12 residues. V was clipped by 4 bases and J by 6 bases, with 8 bases between them. The CDR3 region has the DNA TGTGCCAGCAGCTCGCAGGGGGATACGCAGTATTTT. This gives the protein CASSSQGDTQYF.

This clone was observed a few times. This sample includes further DNA sequences coding for the same CDR3. The chain recombines TRBV12-3 or TRBV12-4 with TRBJ1-5; D remains ambiguous. The germline V and J ends were trimmed by 3 bases and 6 bases, with 6 bases remaining between them. The CDR3 has 12 residues. The CDR3 sequence: CASSLMGQPQHF. As DNA, the CDR3 is TGTGCCAGCAGTTTGATGGGTCAGCCCCAGCATTTT.

The sample holds a few counts of this clone. The V call is TRBV28, the J call TRBJ1-1; D unresolved. Deletions cut 4 bases from V and 8 bases from J, with 14 bases between. CDR1 and CDR2 (germline): MDHEN, SYDVKM. The CDR3 has 13 residues. CDR3 coding DNA: TGTGCCAGCAGTTCACTTCGGAAGAACGAAGCTTTCTTT. Its translation is CASSSLRKNEAFF.

The chain employs TRBV18 and TRBJ2-1; perhaps TRBD1 as D (6 bases). This CDR3 comprises 14 residues. Germline V gene data show CDR1 as KGHSH and CDR2 as LQKENI. The V end was cut by 4 bases, the J end by 3 bases, with 10 bases between. CDR3 sequence: CASSHSDSYNEQFF. Here the CDR3 DNA reads TGTGCCAGCTCACACTCGGACAGCTACAATGAGCAGTTCTTC.

This sequence joins TRBV27 and TRBJ2-7, with D possibly matching TRBD1 (6 bases). This CDR3 spans 15 amino acids. In germline, CDR1 is MNHEY, CDR2 SMNVEV (reference sequence). The V and J ends lost 2 bases and 0 bases respectively, with 11 bases between them. As DNA, the CDR3 is TGTGCCAGCAGTTTAAGGGACACTCCCTCCTACGAGCAGTACTTC. This codes for CASSLRDTPSYEQYF.

The chain is built from TRBV7-3 and TRBJ2-1; 12 bases fit TRBD2. With V trimmed by 5 bases and J by 5 bases, 4 bases remained unmatched. This CDR3 is built from 15 residues. The germline gives CDR1 SGHTA, CDR2 FQGTGA. In nucleotides, the CDR3 is TGTGCCAGCAGCCTTGGACTAGCGGGGAACAATGAGCAGTTCTTC. The encoded protein is CASSLGLAGNNEQFF.

The chain joins TRBV7-3 to TRBJ2-5; tentatively, D is TRBD2 (6 bases). The CDR3 consists of 14 residues. The V end lost 2 bases, the J end lost 5 bases, and 12 bases lay between the germline ends. Germline CDR1 is SGHTA and CDR2 is FQGTGA. The CDR3 bases are TGTGCCAGCAGCTTAGCCGGGAGAGGGGAGACCCAGTACTTC. Protein product: CASSLAGRGETQYF.

The chain couples TRBV6-1 to TRBJ2-7; D perhaps matches TRBD1 (6 bases). This CDR3 region has 14 residues. V gave up 0 bases and J gave up 3 bases, with 9 bases separating them. CDR1 is MNHNS, CDR2 SASEGT, per germline. The chain's CDR3 is CASSEAWTDYEQYF. As DNA, the CDR3 is TGTGCCAGCAGTGAAGCGTGGACAGACTACGAGCAGTACTTC.

This sequence joins TRBV27 and TRBJ1-2; no reliable D call. V lost 5 bases, J lost 1 base, and 17 bases lay in between. CDR3 length: 16 residues. CDR1 and CDR2 from the germline V gene are MNHEY and SMNVEV (reference sequence). CDR3 in amino acids: CASSRFNPSVNYGYTF. The CDR3 DNA reads as TGTGCCAGCAGTAGATTCAACCCTTCAGTTAACTATGGCTACACCTTC.

This chain links TRBV29-1 with TRBJ2-3, with D perhaps matching TRBD1 or TRBD2 (6 bases each). V was pared by 4 bases and J by 3 bases, with 14 bases between. Germline CDR1 reads SQVTM; CDR2 reads ANQGSEA. This CDR3 has 14 residues. The CDR3 sequence: CSVANGGRTDTQYF. The CDR3 region has the DNA TGCAGCGTTGCTAACGGGGGCAGGACAGATACGCAGTATTTT.

The chain uses TRBV5-6 and TRBJ1-5; maybe TRBD1 (5 bases). The length of the CDR3 is 14 residues. Germline CDR1 and CDR2: SGHDT and YYEEEE. Trimming shortened V by 0 bases and J by 4 bases, and 8 bases separated the two germline ends. DNA of the CDR3: TGTGCCAGCAGCTTGGGGGCAGGGAATCAGCCCCAGCATTTT. It translates to CASSLGAGNQPQHF.

The V and J genes are TRBV5-1 and TRBJ2-2, with 7 nucleotides matching TRBD1. There are 14 residues in the CDR3. Germline V lookup: CDR1 SGHRS, CDR2 YFSETQ. The trim removed 0 bases at V and 4 bases at J, leaving 0 bases unmatched. CDR3 nucleotides: TGCGCCAGCAGCTTGGACAGGGGCACCGGGGAGCTGTTTTTT. It specifies CASSLDRGTGELFF.

This chain uses TRBV28 with TRBJ2-1, with D unresolved. The V and J ends lost 2 bases and 0 bases respectively, with 11 bases between them. This CDR3 spans 16 amino acids. The V gene's germline CDR1 is MDHEN and CDR2 SYDVKM. This CDR3 reads CASSLVKGISYNEQFF. The DNA for the CDR3 is TGTGCCAGCAGTTTAGTCAAGGGAATCTCCTACAATGAGCAGTTCTTC.

This clone is a singleton in its sample. The V call is TRBV28, the J call TRBJ1-1; 8 positions match TRBD1. CDR1 MDHEN and CDR2 SYDVKM come from the germline V gene. V gave up 7 bases and J gave up 6 bases; unmatched junction bases: 10. The CDR3 spans 14 residues. The chain's CDR3 is CASIARQGIPEAFF. As DNA, the CDR3 is TGTGCCAGCATCGCACGACAGGGGATCCCTGAAGCTTTCTTT.

The chain combines TRBV28 with TRBJ2-7, with 9 bases identical to TRBD1. J gave up 4 bases and V 3 bases, and 4 bases lay outside the gene matches. CDR1 and CDR2 from the germline V gene are MDHEN and SYDVKM. The CDR3 loop spans 14 amino acids. The CDR3 here is CASSLTGGLYEQYF. CDR3 in DNA: TGTGCCAGCAGTTTGACAGGGGGTTTGTACGAGCAGTACTTC.